The 29 T cell receptor beta chains below were found in one sample sequenced in a study of T cells after yellow fever vaccination (dated by TCRdb to the late 2010s). Read against the paper, the sample's treatment or condition label means: live attenuated yellow fever vaccine strain. Receptors were amplified or captured by 5' RACE. Sequencer: Illumina HiSeq 2500. TCRdb itself trimmed the public reads at Q25 with fastp, ran MiXCR and retained productive beta chains. When rows share a CDR3 protein, they turn into one entry using the most common DNA and genes. In all, the sample holds about 580,000 distinct CDR3 sequences, and about a sixth of those were seen once. The ten largest clones take up about 18% of the sample. This specimen was PBMCs, taken about 5 days after the first yellow fever vaccination. These receptors originate from a man between 18 and 35 years old who received the YFV17D yellow fever vaccine.

V usage is TRBV20-1 and J usage is TRBJ1-5; D is uncertain. Germline V gene sequence: CDR1 DFQATT, CDR2 SNEGSKA (reference sequence). The CDR3 is 14 amino acids. Trimming pared 3 bases from V and 5 bases from J, leaving 14 bases between. DNA for the CDR3: TGCAGTGCTAGTCTCCGGGCGGTCGATCAGCCCCAGCATTTT. Its protein product is CSASLRAVDQPQHF.

This clonotype was seen more than once but under ten times. The chain employs TRBV5-1 and TRBJ2-2; perhaps TRBD2 as D (6 bases). V lost 0 bases and J 3 bases, leaving 12 bases between the germline ends. This CDR3 has 16 amino acids. Germline CDR1 reads SGHRS; CDR2 reads YFSETQ. The CDR3 DNA reads TGCGCCAGCAGCTTGGCCCATTGGGGGGACACCGGGGAGCTGTTTTTT. Its protein product is CASSLAHWGDTGELFF.

This clonotype was seen ten or more times. The CDR3 coding sequence is TGTGCCAGCAGCCTAGACAGGGACTACGAGCAGTACGTC. This sequence encodes CASSLDRDYEQYV. The V gene is TRBV11-3, the J gene TRBJ2-7; 7 positions agree with TRBD1. CDR1 and CDR2 from the germline V gene are SGHNT and YENEEA. This CDR3 is built from 13 residues.

The rearrangement joins TRBV29-1 to TRBJ1-2, with D maybe TRBD1 (5 bases). This CDR3 contains 12 residues. Germline loops: CDR1 SQVTM, CDR2 ANQGSEA. V was cut by 7 bases and J by 3 bases, with 12 bases left in between. For the CDR3, the DNA is TGCAGCGCAGGATGGGGGGACTATGGCTACACCTTC. Protein: CSAGWGDYGYTF.

This clonotype appeared a few times. The chain joins TRBV28 to TRBJ1-2, with 7 bases that match TRBD1. The CDR3 length is 13 residues. Unmatched junction bases numbered 7, after V lost 7 bases and J lost 5 bases. CDR1 is MDHEN, CDR2 SYDVKM, per germline. The CDR3 region is CASIKGQSYGYTF. The DNA of the CDR3 is TGTGCCAGCATCAAGGGACAGTCATATGGCTACACCTTC.

The rearrangement uses TRBV6-5 and TRBJ1-1; D unclear. Germline lookup yields CDR1 MNHEY and CDR2 SVGAGI. Trimming cost V 0 bases and J 13 bases, with 12 bases left between them. This CDR3 has 12 residues. CDR3 DNA: TGTGCCAGCAGTTACTCCCGCCATAAGGTTTTCTTT. Protein product: CASSYSRHKVFF.

This clonotype turned up a few times. The V gene is TRBV7-9, the J gene TRBJ2-4; a weak D match, TRBD1 (7 bases). CDR1 is SEHNR, CDR2 FQNEAQ, per germline (reference sequence). V gave up 3 bases and J gave up 0 bases, with 15 bases separating them. This CDR3 has 17 amino acids. This CDR3 reads CASSFQGEALAKNIQYF. The CDR3 DNA sequence: TGTGCCAGCAGCTTCCAGGGGGAGGCTCTAGCCAAAAACATTCAGTACTTC. The full variable domain, rest sourced from reference TRBV7-9 and TRBJ2-4, is DTGVSQNPRHKITKRGQNVTFRCDPISEHNRLYWYRQTLGQGPEFLTYFQNEAQLEKSRLLSDRFSAERPKGSFSTLEIQRTEQGDSAMYLCASSFQGEALAKNIQYFGAGTRLSVL.

Only a few counts were recorded for this clonotype. In DNA form, the CDR3 reads TGTGCCACCTCATTTCGGGGGAGCTCCTACGAGCAGTACTTC. The encoded protein is CATSFRGSSYEQYF. The V gene is TRBV2, the J gene TRBJ2-7, with D possibly being TRBD2 (6 bases). The CDR3 has 14 residues. V dropped 10 bases and J dropped 0 bases, with 16 bases sitting between them. Germline V gene data show CDR1 as SNHLY and CDR2 as FYNNEI.

A few counts support this clonotype. The gene calls are TRBV28 and TRBJ2-3, with unresolved D. Germline V gene sequence: CDR1 MDHEN, CDR2 SYDVKM. V shed 2 bases and J shed 2 bases, with 14 bases lying between them. This CDR3 region has 16 residues. CDR3 protein: CASSLILEINTDTQYF. As DNA, the CDR3 is TGTGCCAGCAGTTTAATTCTTGAGATTAACACAGATACGCAGTATTTT.

This clonotype was detected a few times. The chain is built from TRBV29-1 and TRBJ2-4; 7 nucleotides match TRBD1. Looked up from germline, CDR1 is SQVTM and CDR2 is ANQGSEA. After removal of 4 bases from V and 3 bases from J, the junction contained 9 bases not matched to a gene. CDR3 length: 15 residues. Written as DNA, the CDR3 is TGCAGCGTTGGAAGACAGGGATATGGCAAAAACATTCAGTACTTC. Amino acids: CSVGRQGYGKNIQYF. Variable domain in full (rest from reference TRBV29-1 and TRBJ2-4): SAVISQKPSRDICQRGTSLTIQCQVDSQVTMMFWYRQQPGQSLTLIATANQGSEATYESGFVIDKFPISRPNLTFSTLTVSNMSPEDSSIYLCSVGRQGYGKNIQYFGAGTRLSVL.

DNA of the CDR3: TGTGCCAGCAGTTTTCGCGGGGGGGTTAAAGATGAGCAGTTCTTC. This translates into CASSFRGGVKDEQFF. V is TRBV12-3 or TRBV12-4 and J is TRBJ2-1; 9 positions agree with TRBD2. The CDR3 consists of 15 residues. Trimming cost V 3 bases and J 8 bases; bases outside gene matches: 8.

The chain joins TRBV20-1 to TRBJ2-5, with 8 nucleotides matching TRBD1. The CDR3 is 15 amino acids. V lost 5 bases to trimming and J lost 4 bases; unmatched junction nucleotides: 12. From germline, CDR1 is DFQATT and CDR2 SNEGSKA (reference sequence). DNA of the CDR3: TGCAGTGCTGAAACCGGGACAGGCCCCCGAGAGACCCAGTACTTC. This codes for CSAETGTGPRETQYF.

V usage is TRBV28 and J usage is TRBJ2-7; the D is unclear. There are 14 residues in the CDR3. V dropped 5 bases and J dropped 3 bases, with 14 bases sitting between them. Germline V gene lookup returns CDR1 MDHEN and CDR2 SYDVKM. The CDR3 nucleotides read TGTGCCAGCAGTGCGGACCTCGAGATCTACGAGCAGTACTTC. Translation gives CASSADLEIYEQYF.

This clonotype was observed a handful of times. The chain links TRBV14 to TRBJ2-2; D might be TRBD1 or TRBD2, each matching 5 bases. Germline CDR1 and CDR2: SGHDN and FVKESK. There are 13 residues in the CDR3. The V end lost 1 base, the J end lost 6 bases, and 6 bases lay between the germline ends. The chain's CDR3 is CASSQVGAGELFF. CDR3 nucleotide sequence: TGTGCCAGCAGCCAAGTGGGGGCCGGGGAGCTGTTTTTT.

This clonotype was seen a few times. V gene TRBV7-8 combines with J gene TRBJ1-1; tentatively, D is TRBD1 (5 bases). This CDR3 has 12 residues. Trimming pared 4 bases from V and 6 bases from J, leaving 9 bases between. Germline CDR1 is SGHVS and CDR2 is FQNEAQ. CDR3 bases: TGTGCCAGCAGCTCTGCAGGGCCTGAAGCTTTCTTT. As protein: CASSSAGPEAFF.

A few counts support this clonotype. The chain uses TRBV18 and TRBJ2-3; 9 bases are shared with TRBD1. Germline V CDR1 and CDR2: KGHSH, LQKENI. The CDR3 is 15 residues long. With 4 bases clipped from V and 4 bases from J, the junction kept 6 bases outside the gene matches. The CDR3 protein is CASSRAGTGSDTQYF. For the CDR3, the DNA is TGTGCCAGCTCACGCGCCGGGACAGGGTCAGATACGCAGTATTTT.

V is TRBV11-2 and J is TRBJ1-1; D uncertain. CDR3 length: 13 residues. Trimming took 6 bases from V and 1 from J, leaving 9 bases between them. Germline V CDR1 and CDR2: SGHAT, FQNNGV. The DNA of the CDR3 is TGTGCCAGCAGGAAAGGGTCGAACACTGAAGCTTTCTTT. Protein product: CASRKGSNTEAFF.

This rearrangement joins TRBV6-2 or TRBV6-3 to TRBJ1-5; 8 positions match TRBD1. V lost 6 bases, J lost 2 bases, and 9 bases stayed unmatched. The germline V gene encodes CDR1 MNHEY and CDR2 SVGEGT. This CDR3 comprises 16 residues. For the CDR3, the DNA is TGTGCCAGCAGAACAGGGGGAGTTATCGGCAATCAGCCCCAGCATTTT. The encoded protein is CASRTGGVIGNQPQHF.

The chain carries TRBV12-3 or TRBV12-4 and TRBJ2-2; possibly TRBD2 for D (6 bases). Trimming shortened V by 5 bases and J by 4 bases, and 14 bases separated the two germline ends. This CDR3 spans 15 amino acids. CDR3 DNA sequence: TGTGCCAGCAGTGGAGGGACCGTATTCACCGGGGAGCTGTTTTTT. Encoded protein: CASSGGTVFTGELFF.

This clonotype has a count of ten or more. V gene TRBV6-5 combines with J gene TRBJ2-3; D perhaps matches TRBD2 (6 bases). Trimming left V 3 bases short and J 3 bases short, with 13 bases between. The CDR3 totals 15 residues. In germline, CDR1 is MNHEY, CDR2 SVGAGI. CDR3 amino acids: CASSYWAGPTDTQYF. CDR3 in DNA: TGTGCCAGCAGTTATTGGGCGGGGCCAACAGATACGCAGTATTTT.

This clonotype showed up just a few times. This chain uses TRBV9 with TRBJ2-3; D ambiguous. Per germline, CDR1 SGDLS and CDR2 YYNGEE. Trimming left V 2 bases short and J 1 base short, with 11 bases between. The CDR3 runs to 15 residues. CDR3 in amino acids: CASSVTSVGTDTQYF. In nucleotides, the CDR3 is TGTGCCAGCAGCGTTACCAGCGTCGGCACAGATACGCAGTATTTT.

The chain is built from TRBV5-4 and TRBJ1-3; D is undetermined. Per the germline V gene, CDR1 is SGHNT and CDR2 is YYREEE (reference sequence). The CDR3 is 12 amino acids. The ends were cut back, 6 bases at V and 6 bases at J, with 10 bases in the middle. The CDR3 nucleotides read TGTGCCAGCAATGAGGATGAAAACACCATATATTTT. This gives the protein CASNEDENTIYF. Full variable domain (missing parts from reference TRBV5-4 and TRBJ1-3): ETGVTQSPTHLIKTRGQQVTLRCSSQSGHNTVSWYQQALGQGPQFIFQYYREEENGRGNFPPRFSGLQFPNYSSELNVNALELDDSALYLCASNEDENTIYFGEGSWLTVV.

This clonotype showed up many times. V usage is TRBV5-1 and J usage is TRBJ2-5; the D is unclear. This CDR3 contains 15 residues. V shed 0 bases and J shed 5 bases, with 14 bases lying between them. Germline V gene lookup returns CDR1 SGHRS and CDR2 YFSETQ. CDR3 loop: CASSLESGRWETQYF. For the CDR3, the DNA is TGCGCCAGCAGCTTGGAATCCGGGCGGTGGGAGACCCAGTACTTC.

There are a few counts of this clonotype. This chain uses TRBV5-1 with TRBJ2-5, with D possibly being TRBD1 or TRBD2 (5 bases each). Trimming cost V 4 bases and J 3 bases, with 19 bases left between them. The CDR3 sequence is 16 residues long. Per the germline V gene, CDR1 is SGHRS and CDR2 is YFSETQ. CDR3 nucleotides: TGCGCCAGCAGCGACCTGCCGGGACCCTTGAAAGAGACCCAGTACTTC. This sequence encodes CASSDLPGPLKETQYF. Looking up the rest from reference TRBV5-1 and TRBJ2-5 gives the full variable domain: KAGVTQTPRYLIKTRGQQVTLSCSPISGHRSVSWYQQTPGQGLQFLFEYFSETQRNKGNFPGRFSGRQFSNSRSEMNVSTLELGDSALYLCASSDLPGPLKETQYFGPGTRLLVL.

V is TRBV3-1 and J is TRBJ1-1; the match to TRBD1 covers 9 bases. The V and J ends lost 4 bases and 4 bases, in that order; junction bases with no gene match: 7. Per germline, CDR1 LGHDT and CDR2 YNNKEL (reference sequence). The CDR3 contains 15 residues. CDR3 protein: CASSLGTGYGTEAFF. The CDR3 nucleotides read TGTGCCAGCAGCCTAGGGACAGGGTATGGCACTGAAGCTTTCTTT.

V and J are TRBV12-3 or TRBV12-4 and TRBJ1-6; maybe TRBD1 (5 bases). The CDR3 spans 14 residues. With 2 bases removed from V and 13 bases from J, the gap between germline ends came to 15 bases. CDR3 amino acids: CASSLQGLGLPLHF. CDR3 nucleotide sequence: TGTGCCAGCAGTTTACAGGGTTTGGGGCTTCCCCTCCACTTT.

This chain connects TRBV9 to TRBJ2-1; D is ambiguous. CDR3 length: 16 amino acids. From germline, CDR1 is SGDLS and CDR2 YYNGEE. Trimming cost V 0 bases and J 3 bases, with 13 bases left between them. The CDR3 DNA reads TGTGCCAGCAGCGTAGCTTCCAGGTCTATCTACAATGAGCAGTTCTTC. Amino acids: CASSVASRSIYNEQFF.

The chain joins TRBV5-4 to TRBJ1-4; D is ambiguous. V lost 4 bases, J lost 0 bases, and 13 bases lay in between. Germline-derived CDR1 and CDR2 are SGHNT and YYREEE (reference sequence). CDR3 length: 16 residues. The CDR3 region is CASSPGGEATNEKLFF. The CDR3 DNA sequence: TGTGCCAGCAGCCCCGGTGGGGAAGCAACTAATGAAAAACTGTTTTTT.

This clonotype was seen a few times. V is TRBV9 and J is TRBJ1-6, with 8 bases matching TRBD1. Germline values: CDR1 SGDLS, CDR2 YYNGEE. V dropped 3 bases and J dropped 2; count of bases not matched to a gene: 7. The CDR3 sequence is 17 residues long. The CDR3 spells CASSAGQGRTYNSPLHF. CDR3 coding DNA: TGTGCCAGCAGCGCCGGACAGGGCAGGACCTATAATTCACCCCTCCACTTT.